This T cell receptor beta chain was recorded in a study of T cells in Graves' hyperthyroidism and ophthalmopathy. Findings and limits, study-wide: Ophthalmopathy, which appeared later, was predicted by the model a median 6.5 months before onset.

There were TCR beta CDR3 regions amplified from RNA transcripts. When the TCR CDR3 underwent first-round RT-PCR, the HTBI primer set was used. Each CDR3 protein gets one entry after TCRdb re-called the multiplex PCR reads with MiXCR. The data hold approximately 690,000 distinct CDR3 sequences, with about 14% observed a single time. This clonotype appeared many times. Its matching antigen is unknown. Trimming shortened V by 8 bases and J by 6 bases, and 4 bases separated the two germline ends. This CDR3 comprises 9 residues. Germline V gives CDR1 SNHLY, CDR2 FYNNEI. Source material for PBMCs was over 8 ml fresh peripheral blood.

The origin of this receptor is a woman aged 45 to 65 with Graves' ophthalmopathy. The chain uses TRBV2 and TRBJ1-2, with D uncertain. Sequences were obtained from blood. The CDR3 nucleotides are TGTGCCAGCCAGAATGGCTACACCTTC. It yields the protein CASQNGYTF.